This T cell receptor beta chain was obtained from a study of shared clonotypes between healthy human individuals. The study drew its donors from healthy HIV-negative adults without recent acute infections or vaccinations. Study-level findings and limits: Depth was large, yet rarefaction showed that sorted-subset sequencing was incomplete. Several donors shared 5% to 5.5% of their naive CD4 clonotypes.

Clones were sequenced by immunoSEQ multiplex PCR, and TCRdb holds only the in-frame ones, with some missing. The data contain some 2.4 million clones, over 85% of them singletons. As to this clone: Its antigen remains unknown.

Trimming cost V 3 bases and J 0 bases, with 8 bases left between them. Germline lookup yields CDR1 KGHSH and CDR2 LQKENI. The CDR3 consists of 14 residues. The V call is TRBV18, the J call TRBJ2-5; D remains unclear. The TCR comes from a man aged 18 to 29 in good health. Some clones in this sample may be carry-over from other donors' samples. Input material: naive CD4+ T cells from PBMCs. Indicated subset: CD45RA+ positively selected. In nucleotides, the CDR3 is TGTGCCAGCTCACCCCTAGTGGACCAAGAGACCCAGTACTTC. It is translated as CASSPLVDQETQYF.